This TCR beta chain was documented in a study of CD8 T cells in ankylosing spondylitis. TCRdb recomputed calls from the 5' RACE reads with MiXCR, one row per CDR3 protein. The sample holds approximately 340,000 distinct CDR3 sequences, over 12% seen once. Sequencing used blood, either unsorted or a sorted T cell fraction (not recorded which). This clonotype was obtained from a male donor with ankylosing spondylitis or in good health (not recorded which).

Written as DNA, the CDR3 is TGCGCCAGCAGCCCCTTTCTAGCAAAAGAGACCCAGTACTTC. It specifies CASSPFLAKETQYF. The rearrangement links TRBV5-1 to TRBJ2-5, with D possibly being TRBD2 (5 bases). Germline V CDR1 and CDR2: SGHRS, YFSETQ. The CDR3 runs 14 residues. Trimming removed 4 bases from V and 3 bases from J, with 13 bases in between.